Below are 10 T cell receptor beta chains sequenced from a single sample in a study of shared clonotypes between healthy human individuals. Clones were read by immunoSEQ multiplex PCR, and TCRdb kept only the in-frame ones, dropping some. The table has 2.5 million or so clones, around 94% seen once. Sequencing was done on a sample of naive CD4+ T cells sorted from blood. The subset was: CD45RA+ positively selected. These receptors originate from a man aged 18 to 30 in good health.

V gene TRBV20-1 combines with J gene TRBJ2-5; unclear D gene. Deletions cut 8 bases from V and 2 bases from J, with 6 bases between. This CDR3 has 10 amino acids. Germline V lookup: CDR1 DFQATT, CDR2 SNEGSKA (reference sequence). The CDR3 nucleotides read TGCAGTCCCTTTCAAGAGACCCAGTACTTC. Encoded protein: CSPFQETQYF.

In the case of this clone: The same CDR3 also results from other DNA sequences found in this sample. This chain's CDR3 is CASSLVTLNTGELFF. For the CDR3, the DNA is TGCGCCAGCAGCTTGGTGACACTTAACACCGGGGAGCTGTTTTTT. The genes are TRBV5-1 and TRBJ2-2; the D is unclear. From germline, CDR1 is SGHRS and CDR2 YFSETQ. The V gene lost 0 bases and the J gene lost 2 bases, with 8 bases spanning the gap. This CDR3 has 15 amino acids.

The chain is built from TRBV5-5 and TRBJ2-7, with D uncertain. The CDR3 runs to 13 residues. With 5 bases removed from V and 1 base from J, the gap between germline ends came to 10 bases. CDR1 SGHKS and CDR2 YYEKEE come from the germline V gene (reference sequence). CDR3: CASSYTMSYEQYF. The CDR3 DNA reads TGTGCCAGCAGTTATACTATGTCCTACGAGCAGTACTTC.

The chain joins TRBV9 to TRBJ1-4; TRBD1 aligns across 7 bases. The CDR3 has 14 amino acids. CDR1 and CDR2 from the germline V gene are SGDLS and YYNGEE. V gave up 3 bases and J gave up 7 bases; unmatched junction bases: 6. The CDR3 loop reads CASSGLQGTEKLFF. CDR3 DNA sequence: TGTGCCAGCAGCGGATTACAGGGGACTGAAAAACTGTTTTTT. The whole variable domain, remainder taken from reference TRBV9 and TRBJ1-4, is DSGVTQTPKHLITATGQRVTLRCSPRSGDLSVYWYQQSLDQGLQFLIQYYNGEERAKGNILERFSAQQFPDLHSELNLSSLELGDSALYFCASSGLQGTEKLFFGSGTQLSVL.

The CDR3 loop is CASSGDRTGATDTQYF. The CDR3 bases are TGTGCCAGCAGTGGGGATCGGACAGGGGCGACAGATACGCAGTATTTT. The J gene is TRBJ2-3, the V gene TRBV6-1; 9 bases map to TRBD1. Germline V gene sequence: CDR1 MNHNS, CDR2 SASEGT. After removal of 4 bases from V and 3 bases from J, the junction contained 8 bases not matched to a gene. The CDR3 covers 16 residues.

In this sample, this clone turned up once. V gene TRBV9 combines with J gene TRBJ2-1; TRBD1 aligns across 8 bases. CDR1 and CDR2 from the germline V gene are SGDLS and YYNGEE. The CDR3 is 19 amino acids. V lost 0 bases to trimming and J lost 2 bases; unmatched junction nucleotides: 13. CDR3: CASSVDPGQVPLPYNEQFF. In DNA form, the CDR3 reads TGTGCCAGCAGCGTAGATCCGGGACAGGTCCCCCTTCCCTACAATGAGCAGTTCTTC.

The chain recombines TRBV4-2 with TRBJ2-7; a weak D match, TRBD1 (5 bases). Germline-derived CDR1 and CDR2 are LGHNA and YNFKEQ. The V and J ends lost 1 base and 1 base respectively, with 8 bases between them. The CDR3 runs 14 residues. CDR3 protein: CASSQGTQSYEQYF. DNA of the CDR3: TGTGCCAGCAGCCAAGGGACACAATCCTACGAGCAGTACTTC.

This clone was counted a single time. The V gene is TRBV2, the J gene TRBJ2-7; 7 bases map to TRBD1. There are 13 residues in the CDR3. V gave up 8 bases and J gave up 3 bases; unmatched junction bases: 7. CDR1 is SNHLY, CDR2 FYNNEI, per germline. CDR3 DNA sequence: TGTGCCAGCTACGGACAGGTCTTCTACGAGCAGTACTTC. Amino acids: CASYGQVFYEQYF. Using reference TRBV2 and TRBJ2-7 for the parts outside the CDR3, the full variable domain is EPEVTQTPSHQVTQMGQEVILRCVPISNHLYFYWYRQILGQKVEFLVSFYNNEISEKSEIFDDQFSVERPDGSNFTLKIRSTKLEDSAMYFCASYGQVFYEQYFGPGTRLTVT.

This chain joins TRBV15 and TRBJ2-7, with a weak D call TRBD1 (6 bases). Germline loops: CDR1 LNHNV, CDR2 YYDKDF (reference sequence). This CDR3 comprises 14 residues. Trimming took off 0 bases at V and 3 bases at J, with 9 bases between the two ends. CDR3 DNA: TGTGCCACCAGCAGAGATGCAGGGGACTACGAGCAGTACTTC. Its translation is CATSRDAGDYEQYF.

The rearrangement joins TRBV5-1 to TRBJ1-5; D remains unclear. CDR3 length equals 14 residues. V was pared by 4 bases and J by 0 bases, with 8 bases between. The germline gives CDR1 SGHRS, CDR2 YFSETQ. The CDR3 DNA sequence: TGCGCCAGCAGCGAGGGAAATAGCAATCAGCCCCAGCATTTT. This codes for CASSEGNSNQPQHF.